This entry lists 20 T cell receptor beta chains sequenced from one sample in a study of regulatory dendritic cells for organ transplantation. Profiled with immunoSEQ multiplex PCR; TCRdb holds only in-frame clones, not every one. The sample shows fewer than 50,000 clones, about nine tenths of them seen only once. Sequencing was carried out using naive CD8+ T cells from blood. Subset noted: CD45RA+ naive T cells. The receptor set was obtained from a human donor in good health.

The V call is TRBV6-5, the J call TRBJ2-1; D possibly matches TRBD1 or TRBD2 (5 bases each). The CDR3 length is 12 residues. Germline CDR1 reads MNHEY; CDR2 reads SVGAGI. Trimming pared 7 bases from V and 5 bases from J, leaving 9 bases between. In nucleotides, the CDR3 is TGTGCCAGCACCGGGACCAACAATGAGCAGTTCTTC. This translates into CASTGTNNEQFF.

The sample holds a few counts of this clone. The chain is built from TRBV6-5 and TRBJ2-2, with 8 bases that match TRBD2. CDR3 length: 15 amino acids. CDR1 and CDR2 (germline): MNHEY, SVGAGI. V shed 6 bases and J 3 bases; nucleotides not matched to a gene: 6. The CDR3 DNA reads TGTGCCAGCAGGTTCCGGGAGGGGTACACCGGGGAGCTGTTTTTT. Its protein product is CASRFREGYTGELFF.

The V gene is TRBV2, the J gene TRBJ1-5; TRBD1 aligns across 7 bases. The CDR3 is made up of 15 amino acids. Trimming cost V 6 bases and J 3 bases; bases outside gene matches: 8. Germline loops: CDR1 SNHLY, CDR2 FYNNEI. The CDR3 sequence is CASSIPGTDNQPQHF. In DNA, the CDR3 is TGTGCCAGCAGCATACCCGGGACAGACAATCAGCCCCAGCATTTT.

The chain employs TRBV27 and TRBJ1-4; possibly TRBD1 for D (6 bases). Trimming removed 2 bases at V and 7 bases at J, with 14 bases between. Germline values: CDR1 MNHEY, CDR2 SMNVEV (reference sequence). The length of the CDR3 is 15 residues. The CDR3 DNA is TGTGCCAGCAGTTTAACAGGGATGGGAGGTGAAAAACTGTTTTTT. It is translated as CASSLTGMGGEKLFF. The variable domain in full, completed from reference TRBV27 and TRBJ1-4, reads EAQVTQNPRYLITVTGKKLTVTCSQNMNHEYMSWYRQDPGLGLRQIYYSMNVEVTDKGDVPEGYKVSRKEKRNFPLILESPSPNQTSLYFCASSLTGMGGEKLFFGSGTQLSVL.

This clone was recorded once. Written as DNA, the CDR3 is TGTGCCAGCAGTGACTCTCTGGGACGCGAGCAGTACTTC. It codes for CASSDSLGREQYF. V is TRBV2 and J is TRBJ2-7; perhaps D is TRBD1 or TRBD2 (5 bases each). CDR1 and CDR2 (germline): SNHLY, FYNNEI. Trimming removed 3 bases from V and 6 bases from J, with 12 bases in between. The CDR3 runs to 13 residues.

Regarding this clone: Other DNA sequences in the sample encode the same CDR3. This sequence joins TRBV4-1 and TRBJ2-7; D gene unclear. Germline V gene data show CDR1 as MGHRA and CDR2 as YSYEKL. V was clipped by 0 bases and J by 1 base, with 10 bases between them. CDR3 size: 15 residues. The DNA of the CDR3 is TGCGCCAGCAGCCAAGATCCGGATCTTTCCTACGAGCAGTACTTC. Protein product: CASSQDPDLSYEQYF.

The V and J genes are TRBV30 and TRBJ1-3; no clear D. In germline, CDR1 is GTSNPN, CDR2 SVGIG (reference sequence). The CDR3 spans 15 residues. Trimming removed 5 bases from V and 5 bases from J, with 19 bases in between. In DNA, the CDR3 is TGTGCCTGGCAGAATGGAGGAGGGTCGAGAAACACCATATATTTT. Its translation: CAWQNGGGSRNTIYF.

This clone has a handful of counts. CDR3 sequence: CASSLVSGSNTEAFF. In nucleotides, the CDR3 is TGTGCCAGCAGCTTAGTATCTGGCTCTAACACTGAAGCTTTCTTT. The chain joins TRBV7-9 to TRBJ1-1; the D is unclear. Germline V lookup: CDR1 SEHNR, CDR2 FQNEAQ (reference sequence). This CDR3 comprises 15 residues. V shed 1 base and J shed 2 bases, with 11 bases lying between them.

This chain links TRBV4-3 with TRBJ1-4, with 7 bases aligning to TRBD1. This CDR3 is 16 amino acids long. The germline V gene encodes CDR1 LGHNA and CDR2 YSLEER. The ends lost 4 bases at V and 6 bases at J; junction bases unmatched: 11. The chain's CDR3 is CASSRITGTADEKLFF. CDR3 coding DNA: TGCGCCAGCAGCCGGATTACCGGGACAGCTGATGAAAAACTGTTTTTT.

The chain is built from TRBV5-6 and TRBJ1-1, with 10 positions matching TRBD1. The CDR3 totals 16 residues. The J segment lost 4 bases and the V segment lost 2 bases, leaving 8 bases of the junction unmatched. CDR1 and CDR2 (germline): SGHDT, YYEEEE. This chain's CDR3 is CASSFQTGGAATEAFF. In nucleotides, the CDR3 is TGTGCCAGCAGCTTCCAGACAGGGGGCGCTGCCACTGAAGCTTTCTTT.

The chain is built from TRBV4-2 and TRBJ2-7, with D perhaps being TRBD1 or TRBD2 (6 bases each). The V gene lost 4 bases and the J gene lost 12 bases, with 25 bases spanning the gap. This CDR3 is 15 amino acids long. Germline V CDR1 and CDR2: LGHNA, YNFKEQ. Here the CDR3 reads CASSPLERPFGGLYF. The DNA for the CDR3 is TGTGCCAGCAGCCCATTGGAGAGGCCCTTCGGGGGCTTGTACTTC.

The gene calls are TRBV7-2 and TRBJ2-5; D unresolved. This CDR3 is built from 14 residues. Germline loops: CDR1 SGHTA, CDR2 FQGNSA. V dropped 1 base and J dropped 1 base, with 7 bases sitting between them. The CDR3 DNA follows: TGTGCCAGCAGCTTAGGGCGGAGCCAAGAGACCCAGTACTTC. Amino acids: CASSLGRSQETQYF. Full variable domain (missing parts from reference TRBV7-2 and TRBJ2-5): GAGVSQSPSNKVTEKGKDVELRCDPISGHTALYWYRQSLGQGLEFLIYFQGNSAPDKSGLPSDRFSAERTGGSVSTLTIQRTQQEDSAVYLCASSLGRSQETQYFGPGTRLLVL.

This clone was seen a single time. The chain has TRBV28 and TRBJ2-7; unclear D gene. The CDR3 spans 13 residues. The V and J ends lost 6 bases and 1 base respectively, with 10 bases between them. Germline-derived CDR1 and CDR2 are MDHEN and SYDVKM. CDR3 sequence (DNA): TGTGCCAGCAGCGAGGAGATATCCTACGAGCAGTACTTC. This codes for CASSEEISYEQYF.

This rearrangement joins TRBV7-9 to TRBJ1-3, with D uncertain. V lost 4 bases and J lost 1, with 11 bases in between. CDR3 length: 15 amino acids. Germline CDR1 SEHNR, CDR2 FQNEAQ (reference sequence). The CDR3 nucleotides read TGTGCCAGCAGCTCTCCCGGCCTTTCTGGAAACACCATATATTTT. Its protein product is CASSSPGLSGNTIYF.

The chain is built from TRBV13 and TRBJ2-1; TRBD2 matches at 11 bases. V lost 5 bases to trimming and J lost 8 bases; unmatched junction nucleotides: 8. Germline loops: CDR1 PRHDT, CDR2 FYEKMQ (reference sequence). There are 15 residues in the CDR3. The DNA of the CDR3 is TGTGCCAGCAGCCTAGCGGGGGGAGGTTTGGATGAGCAGTTCTTC. The encoded protein is CASSLAGGGLDEQFF.

The count of this clone is one. V is TRBV25-1 and J is TRBJ1-1; D is unclear. With 4 bases removed from V and 5 bases from J, the gap between germline ends came to 11 bases. The CDR3 spans 13 residues. CDR1 is MGHDK, CDR2 SYGVNS, per germline. Here the CDR3 DNA reads TGTGCCAGCAGTGCTGGGAGGAGGACTGAAGCTTTCTTT. This encodes CASSAGRRTEAFF.

This chain uses TRBV4-3 with TRBJ1-6; D gene ambiguous. The CDR3 extends over 14 amino acids. The germline CDR1 and CDR2 sequences are LGHNA and YSLEER. With 0 bases removed from V and 6 bases from J, the gap between germline ends came to 6 bases. The CDR3 protein is CASSQDDVNSPLHF. Written as DNA, the CDR3 is TGCGCCAGCAGCCAAGATGATGTTAATTCACCCCTCCACTTT.

The chain uses TRBV7-9 and TRBJ2-7; 7 nucleotides line up with TRBD1. The V and J ends lost 4 bases and 2 bases, in that order; junction bases with no gene match: 5. The CDR3 loop spans 14 amino acids. Germline V gene sequence: CDR1 SEHNR, CDR2 FQNEAQ (reference sequence). The CDR3 protein is CASSSGTDTYEQYF. In nucleotides, the CDR3 is TGTGCCAGCAGCTCGGGGACAGACACCTACGAGCAGTACTTC. Full variable domain (remainder filled in from reference TRBV7-9 and TRBJ2-7): DTGVSQNPRHKITKRGQNVTFRCDPISEHNRLYWYRQTLGQGPEFLTYFQNEAQLEKSRLLSDRFSAERPKGSFSTLEIQRTEQGDSAMYLCASSSGTDTYEQYFGPGTRLTVT.

The V and J genes are TRBV4-3 and TRBJ2-1; the D gene is possibly TRBD2 (6 bases). This CDR3 has 16 residues. Trimming stripped 0 bases from V and 7 bases from J, with 16 bases between. Germline-derived CDR1 and CDR2 are LGHNA and YSLEER. This CDR3 reads CASSQDRESSGNEQFF. In nucleotides, the CDR3 is TGCGCCAGCAGCCAAGACCGGGAGTCTTCTGGAAATGAGCAGTTCTTC.

V usage is TRBV6-5 and J usage is TRBJ2-1; 13 bases match TRBD2. Losses at the gene ends were 6 bases for V and 4 bases for J; bases not matched to a gene: 3. Germline V gives CDR1 MNHEY, CDR2 SVGAGI. CDR3 length: 15 amino acids. The CDR3 loop is CASSTGLAGYNEQFF. CDR3 sequence (DNA): TGTGCCAGCAGCACGGGACTAGCGGGATACAATGAGCAGTTCTTC.